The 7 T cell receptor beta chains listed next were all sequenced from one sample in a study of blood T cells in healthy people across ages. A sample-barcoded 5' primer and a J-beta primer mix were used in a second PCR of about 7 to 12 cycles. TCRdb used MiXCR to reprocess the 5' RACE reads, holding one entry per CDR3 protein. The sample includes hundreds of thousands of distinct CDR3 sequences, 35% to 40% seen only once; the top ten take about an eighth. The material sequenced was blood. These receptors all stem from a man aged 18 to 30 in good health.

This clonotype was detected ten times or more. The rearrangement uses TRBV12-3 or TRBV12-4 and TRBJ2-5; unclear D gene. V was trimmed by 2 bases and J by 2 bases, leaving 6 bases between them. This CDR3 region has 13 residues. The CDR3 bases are TGTGCCAGCAGTTTAAACGAGCAAGAGACCCAGTACTTC. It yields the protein CASSLNEQETQYF.

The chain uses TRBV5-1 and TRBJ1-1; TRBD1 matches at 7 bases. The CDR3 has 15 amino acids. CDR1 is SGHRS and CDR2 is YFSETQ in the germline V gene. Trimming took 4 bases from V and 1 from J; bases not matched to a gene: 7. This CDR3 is CASSVQGTENTEAFF. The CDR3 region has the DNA TGCGCCAGCAGCGTACAAGGGACAGAGAACACTGAAGCTTTCTTT.

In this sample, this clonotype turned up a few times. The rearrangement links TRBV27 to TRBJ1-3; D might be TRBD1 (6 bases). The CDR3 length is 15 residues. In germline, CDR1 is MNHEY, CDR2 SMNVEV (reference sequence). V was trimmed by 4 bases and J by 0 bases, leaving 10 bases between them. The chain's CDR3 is CASSYRAYSGNTIYF. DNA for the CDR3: TGTGCCAGCAGTTACAGGGCGTACTCTGGAAACACCATATATTTT.

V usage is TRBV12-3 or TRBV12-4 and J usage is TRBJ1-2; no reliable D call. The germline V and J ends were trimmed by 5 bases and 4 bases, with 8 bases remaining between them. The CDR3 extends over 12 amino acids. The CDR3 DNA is TGTGCCAGCAGTCTCCCCCCCTATGGCTACACCTTC. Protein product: CASSLPPYGYTF.

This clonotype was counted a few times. The CDR3 loop reads CASSTAGGEGYGYTF. Here the CDR3 DNA reads TGTGCCAGCAGCACTGCAGGGGGCGAAGGGTATGGCTACACCTTC. V gene TRBV7-2 combines with J gene TRBJ1-2, with TRBD1 identical over 8 bases. Germline values: CDR1 SGHTA, CDR2 FQGNSA. CDR3 length: 15 residues. V lost 5 bases and J lost 5; bases outside the gene matches: 10.

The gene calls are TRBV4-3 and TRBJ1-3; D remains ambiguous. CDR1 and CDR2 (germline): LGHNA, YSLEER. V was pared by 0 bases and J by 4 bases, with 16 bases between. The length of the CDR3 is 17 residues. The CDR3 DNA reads TGCGCCAGCAGCCAAGAAGTCTTGGGCGCGGGGGGAAACACCATATATTTT. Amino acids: CASSQEVLGAGGNTIYF.

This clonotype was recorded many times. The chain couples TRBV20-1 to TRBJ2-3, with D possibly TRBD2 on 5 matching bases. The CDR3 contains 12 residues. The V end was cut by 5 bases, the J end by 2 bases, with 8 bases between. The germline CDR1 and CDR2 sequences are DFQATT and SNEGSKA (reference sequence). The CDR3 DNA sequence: TGCAGTGCTTTGGGAGCCACAGATACGCAGTATTTT. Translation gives CSALGATDTQYF.